This entry lists 4 T cell receptor beta chains sequenced from one sample in a study of CD8 T cells in ankylosing spondylitis. Each CDR3 protein gets one entry after TCRdb re-called the 5' RACE reads with MiXCR. Counted here are about 240,000 distinct CDR3 sequences, less than 9.5% occurring once; the ten biggest clones make up 4.8%. Sequencing input: blood, either unsorted or a sorted T cell fraction (not recorded which). The receptors derive from a female donor with ankylosing spondylitis or in good health (not recorded which).

The table lists this clonotype with a few counts. A single base separates this from a much larger clone, so it may be a read error. This sequence joins TRBV28 and TRBJ2-7; D is perhaps TRBD1 or TRBD2 (6 bases each). This CDR3 comprises 13 residues. Trimming left V 5 bases short and J 2 bases short, with 10 bases between. Germline V lookup: CDR1 MDHEN, CDR2 SYDVKM. The CDR3 nucleotides are TGTGCCAGCAGTGAGGGGGGCCCCTACGAGCAGTACTTC. Its protein product is CASSEGGPYEQYF.

This clonotype was counted only a few times. The chain combines TRBV6-1 with TRBJ1-5; 7 nucleotides align to TRBD1. Germline lookup yields CDR1 MNHNS and CDR2 SASEGT. The CDR3 contains 13 residues. V trimming: 4 bases; J trimming: 9 bases; junction bases outside the gene matches: 6. CDR3 DNA sequence: TGTGCCAGCAGTGGACAGGGCCTACTGCCCCAGCATTTT. Translated, it gives CASSGQGLLPQHF.

This clonotype was found many times. V is TRBV3-1 and J is TRBJ1-1, with D possibly matching TRBD1 (5 bases). Germline CDR1 LGHDT, CDR2 YNNKEL (reference sequence). V gave up 8 bases and J gave up 5 bases, with 12 bases separating them. CDR3 length: 12 residues. This chain's CDR3 is CASARGGTEAFF. DNA for the CDR3: TGTGCCAGCGCTCGTGGGGGGACTGAAGCTTTCTTT.

The rearrangement links TRBV7-2 to TRBJ2-2, with D possibly matching TRBD2 (6 bases). The CDR3 sequence is 16 residues long. The germline V and J ends were trimmed by 5 bases and 5 bases, with 18 bases remaining between them. Germline values: CDR1 SGHTA, CDR2 FQGNSA. The CDR3 loop reads CASSRLAEGRTGELFF. CDR3 sequence (DNA): TGTGCCAGCAGCCGATTAGCGGAGGGACGAACCGGGGAGCTGTTTTTT.